This T cell receptor (beta chain) was sequenced during a study of blood T cell repertoires in COVID-19. The trim removed 9 bases at V and 4 bases at J, leaving 8 bases unmatched. Germline CDR1 SNHLY, CDR2 FYNNEI. The CDR3 extends over 15 amino acids. The data were produced by immunoSEQ multiplex PCR, yet TCRdb's version contains in-frame clones alone and is incomplete. Among tens of thousands of clones listed, about 86% were seen once. This TCR was sampled from a woman aged 60 to 75 with acute or convalescent COVID-19. Specimen: peripheral blood. V and J are TRBV2 and TRBJ2-2; TRBD2 agrees at 10 bases. The CDR3 loop is CASAPIAGGTGELFF. The DNA of the CDR3 is TGTGCCAGTGCACCTATAGCGGGAGGCACCGGGGAGCTGTTTTTT.